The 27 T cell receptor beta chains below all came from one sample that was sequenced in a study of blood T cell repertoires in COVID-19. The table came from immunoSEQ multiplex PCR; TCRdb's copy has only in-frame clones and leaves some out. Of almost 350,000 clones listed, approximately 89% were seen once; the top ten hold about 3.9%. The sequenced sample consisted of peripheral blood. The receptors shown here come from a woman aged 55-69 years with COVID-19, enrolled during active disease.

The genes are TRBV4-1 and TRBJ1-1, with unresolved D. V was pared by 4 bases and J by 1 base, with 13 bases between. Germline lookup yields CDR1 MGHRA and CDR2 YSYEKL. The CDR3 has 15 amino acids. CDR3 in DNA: TGCGCCAGCAGCCCAAGAGGAGGCCGGAACACTGAAGCTTTCTTT. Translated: CASSPRGGRNTEAFF.

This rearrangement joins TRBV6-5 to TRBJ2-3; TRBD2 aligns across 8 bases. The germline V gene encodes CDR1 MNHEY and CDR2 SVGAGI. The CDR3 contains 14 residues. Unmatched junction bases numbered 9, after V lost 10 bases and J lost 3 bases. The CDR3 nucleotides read TGTGCCACCACCCCCGGGACTAGGACAGATACGCAGTATTTT. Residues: CATTPGTRTDTQYF.

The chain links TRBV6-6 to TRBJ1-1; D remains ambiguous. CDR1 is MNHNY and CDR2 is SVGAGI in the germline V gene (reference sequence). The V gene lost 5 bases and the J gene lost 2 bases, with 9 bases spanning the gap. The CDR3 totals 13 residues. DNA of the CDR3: TGTGCCAGCAGTCCGTCAGGAAACACTGAAGCTTTCTTT. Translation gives CASSPSGNTEAFF.

CDR3 sequence reads: CASSAGMGGNSPLHF. The CDR3 DNA reads as TGTGCCAGCAGTGCCGGGATGGGGGGTAATTCACCCCTCCACTTT. This rearrangement joins TRBV2 to TRBJ1-6; possibly TRBD1 for D (5 bases). Germline V gene data show CDR1 as SNHLY and CDR2 as FYNNEI. V lost 4 bases and J lost 6, with 13 bases in between. This CDR3 comprises 15 residues.

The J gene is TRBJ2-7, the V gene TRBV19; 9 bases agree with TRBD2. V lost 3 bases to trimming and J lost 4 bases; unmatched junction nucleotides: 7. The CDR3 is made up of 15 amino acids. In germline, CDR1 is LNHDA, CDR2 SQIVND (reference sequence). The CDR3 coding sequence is TGTGCCAGTAGTATCCGAGCGGGGGGCACGTACGAGCAGTACTTC. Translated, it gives CASSIRAGGTYEQYF.

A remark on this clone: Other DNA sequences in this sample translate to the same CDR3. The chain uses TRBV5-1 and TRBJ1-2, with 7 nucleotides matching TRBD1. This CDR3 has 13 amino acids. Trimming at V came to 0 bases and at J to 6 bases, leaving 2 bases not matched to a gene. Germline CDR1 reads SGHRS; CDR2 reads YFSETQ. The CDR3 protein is CASSLGGTDGYTF. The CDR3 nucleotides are TGCGCCAGCAGCTTGGGAGGGACAGATGGCTACACCTTC.

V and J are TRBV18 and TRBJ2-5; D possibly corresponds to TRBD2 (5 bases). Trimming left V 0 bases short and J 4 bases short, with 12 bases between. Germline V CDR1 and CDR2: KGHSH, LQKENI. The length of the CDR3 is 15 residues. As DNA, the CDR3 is TGTGCCAGCTCACCACCCGGGCGCGGAGGAGAGACCCAGTACTTC. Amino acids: CASSPPGRGGETQYF.

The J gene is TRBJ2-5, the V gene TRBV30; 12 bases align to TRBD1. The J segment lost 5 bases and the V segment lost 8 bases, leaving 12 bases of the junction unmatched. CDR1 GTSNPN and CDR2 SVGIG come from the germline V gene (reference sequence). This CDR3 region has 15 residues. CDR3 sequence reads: CAGKTGTGGWETQYF. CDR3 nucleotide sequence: TGTGCCGGCAAGACCGGGACAGGGGGCTGGGAGACCCAGTACTTC.

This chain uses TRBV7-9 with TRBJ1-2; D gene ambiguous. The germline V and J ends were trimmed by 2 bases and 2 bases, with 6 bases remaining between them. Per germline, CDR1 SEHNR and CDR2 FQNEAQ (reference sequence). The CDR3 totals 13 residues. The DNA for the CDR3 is TGTGCCAGCAGCTTAAGTCAGAACTATGGCTACACCTTC. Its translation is CASSLSQNYGYTF.

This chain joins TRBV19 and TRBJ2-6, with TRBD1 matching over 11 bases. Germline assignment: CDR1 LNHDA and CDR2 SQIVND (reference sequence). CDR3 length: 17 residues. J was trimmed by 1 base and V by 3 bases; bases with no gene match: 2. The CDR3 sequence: CASSMGQGESGANVLTF. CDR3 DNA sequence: TGTGCCAGTAGTATGGGACAGGGGGAATCTGGGGCCAACGTCCTGACTTTC.

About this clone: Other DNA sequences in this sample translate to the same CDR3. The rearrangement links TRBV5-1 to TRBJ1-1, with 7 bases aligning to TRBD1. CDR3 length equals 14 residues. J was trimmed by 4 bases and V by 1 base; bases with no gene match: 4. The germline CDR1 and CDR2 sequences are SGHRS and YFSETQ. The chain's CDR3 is CASSLRPGGTEAFF. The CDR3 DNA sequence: TGCGCCAGCAGCTTGAGACCAGGGGGCACTGAAGCTTTCTTT.

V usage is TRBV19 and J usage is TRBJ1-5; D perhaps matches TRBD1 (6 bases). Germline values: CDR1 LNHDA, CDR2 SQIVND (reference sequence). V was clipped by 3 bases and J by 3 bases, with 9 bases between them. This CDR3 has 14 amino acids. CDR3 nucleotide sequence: TGTGCCAGTAGTATTGCAGGGGACAATCAGCCCCAGCATTTT. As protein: CASSIAGDNQPQHF.

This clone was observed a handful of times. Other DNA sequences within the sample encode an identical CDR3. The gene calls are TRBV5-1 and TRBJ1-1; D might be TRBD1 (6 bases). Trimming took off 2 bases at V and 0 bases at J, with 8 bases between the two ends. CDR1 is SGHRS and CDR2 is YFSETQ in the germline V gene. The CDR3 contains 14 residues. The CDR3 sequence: CASSLGGMNTEAFF. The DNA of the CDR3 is TGCGCCAGCAGCTTAGGGGGTATGAACACTGAAGCTTTCTTT.

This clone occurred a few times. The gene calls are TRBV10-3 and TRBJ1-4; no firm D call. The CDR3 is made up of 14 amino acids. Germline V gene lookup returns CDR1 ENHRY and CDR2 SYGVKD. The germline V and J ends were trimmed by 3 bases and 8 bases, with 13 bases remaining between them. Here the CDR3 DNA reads TGTGCCATCAGTGACCCCGAAGACGGGGAAAAACTGTTTTTT. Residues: CAISDPEDGEKLFF.

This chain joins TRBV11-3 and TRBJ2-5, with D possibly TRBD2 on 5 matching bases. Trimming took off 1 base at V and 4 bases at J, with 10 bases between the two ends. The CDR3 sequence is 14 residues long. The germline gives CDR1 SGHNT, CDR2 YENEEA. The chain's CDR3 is CASSLGGLAETQYF. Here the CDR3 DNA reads TGTGCCAGCAGCTTAGGAGGCCTAGCAGAGACCCAGTACTTC.

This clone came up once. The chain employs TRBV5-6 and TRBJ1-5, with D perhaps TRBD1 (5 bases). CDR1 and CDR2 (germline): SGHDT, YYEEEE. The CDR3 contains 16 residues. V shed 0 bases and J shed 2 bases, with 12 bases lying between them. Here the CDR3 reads CASSLAGQGGNQPQHF. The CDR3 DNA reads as TGTGCCAGCAGCTTGGCCGGGCAGGGCGGCAATCAGCCCCAGCATTTT. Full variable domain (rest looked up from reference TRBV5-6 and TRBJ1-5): DAGVTQSPTHLIKTRGQQVTLRCSPKSGHDTVSWYQQALGQGPQFIFQYYEEEERQRGNFPDRFSGHQFPNYSSELNVNALLLGDSALYLCASSLAGQGGNQPQHFGDGTRLSIL.

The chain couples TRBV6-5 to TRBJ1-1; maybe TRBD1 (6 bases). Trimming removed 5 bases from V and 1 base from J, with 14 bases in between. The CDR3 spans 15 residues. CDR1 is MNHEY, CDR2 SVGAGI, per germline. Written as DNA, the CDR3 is TGTGCCAGCAGTCGTCGGGGGGGCGAGAACACTGAAGCTTTCTTT. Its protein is CASSRRGGENTEAFF.

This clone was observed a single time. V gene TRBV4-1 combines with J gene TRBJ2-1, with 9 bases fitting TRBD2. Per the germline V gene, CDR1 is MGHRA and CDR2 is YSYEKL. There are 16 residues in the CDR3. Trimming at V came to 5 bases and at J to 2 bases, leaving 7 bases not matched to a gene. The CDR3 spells CASSEEAGGPYNEQFF. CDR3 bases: TGCGCCAGCAGCGAGGAGGCGGGGGGGCCCTACAATGAGCAGTTCTTC.

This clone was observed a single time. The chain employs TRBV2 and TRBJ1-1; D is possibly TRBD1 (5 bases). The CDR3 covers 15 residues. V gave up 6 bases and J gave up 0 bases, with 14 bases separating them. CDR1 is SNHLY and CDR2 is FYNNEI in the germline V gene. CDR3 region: CASRMTVYMNTEAFF. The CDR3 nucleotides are TGTGCCAGCAGGATGACAGTTTACATGAACACTGAAGCTTTCTTT. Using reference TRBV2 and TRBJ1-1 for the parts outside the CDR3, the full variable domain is EPEVTQTPSHQVTQMGQEVILRCVPISNHLYFYWYRQILGQKVEFLVSFYNNEISEKSEIFDDQFSVERPDGSNFTLKIRSTKLEDSAMYFCASRMTVYMNTEAFFGQGTRLTVV.

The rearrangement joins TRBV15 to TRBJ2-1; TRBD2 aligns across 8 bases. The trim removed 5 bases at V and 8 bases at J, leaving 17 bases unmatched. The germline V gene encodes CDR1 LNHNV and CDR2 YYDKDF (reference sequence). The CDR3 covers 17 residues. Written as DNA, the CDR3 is TGTGCCACCAGCGCATACTACATCGGGACTAGTCCGGATGAGCAGTTCTTC. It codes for CATSAYYIGTSPDEQFF.

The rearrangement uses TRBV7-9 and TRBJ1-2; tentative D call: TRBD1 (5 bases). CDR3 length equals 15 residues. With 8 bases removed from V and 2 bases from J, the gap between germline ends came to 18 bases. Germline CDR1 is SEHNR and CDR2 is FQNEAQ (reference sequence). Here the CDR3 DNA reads TGTGCCAGCTCCACCGGGGGGAGTGTAAACTATGGCTACACCTTC. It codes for CASSTGGSVNYGYTF. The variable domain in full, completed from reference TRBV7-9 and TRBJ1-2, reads DTGVSQNPRHKITKRGQNVTFRCDPISEHNRLYWYRQTLGQGPEFLTYFQNEAQLEKSRLLSDRFSAERPKGSFSTLEIQRTEQGDSAMYLCASSTGGSVNYGYTFGSGTRLTVV.

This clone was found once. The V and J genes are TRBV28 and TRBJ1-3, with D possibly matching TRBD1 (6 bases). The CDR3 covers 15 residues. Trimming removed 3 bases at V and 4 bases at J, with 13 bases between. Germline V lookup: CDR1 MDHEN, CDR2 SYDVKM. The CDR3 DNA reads TGTGCCAGCAGTTTCGGGGGGGCGAGCGGAAACACCATATATTTT. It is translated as CASSFGGASGNTIYF.

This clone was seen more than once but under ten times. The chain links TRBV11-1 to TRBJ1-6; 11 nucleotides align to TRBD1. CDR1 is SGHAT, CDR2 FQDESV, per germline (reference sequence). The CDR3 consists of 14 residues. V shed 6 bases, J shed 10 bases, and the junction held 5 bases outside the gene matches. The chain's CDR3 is CASRHGTGGSPLHF. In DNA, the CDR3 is TGTGCCAGCAGGCACGGGACAGGGGGATCACCCCTCCACTTT.

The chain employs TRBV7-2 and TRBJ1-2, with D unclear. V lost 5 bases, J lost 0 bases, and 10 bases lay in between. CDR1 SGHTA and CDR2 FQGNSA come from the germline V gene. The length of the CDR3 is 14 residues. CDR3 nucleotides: TGTGCCAGCAGCCTGAACTCTCCTAACTATGGCTACACCTTC. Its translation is CASSLNSPNYGYTF.

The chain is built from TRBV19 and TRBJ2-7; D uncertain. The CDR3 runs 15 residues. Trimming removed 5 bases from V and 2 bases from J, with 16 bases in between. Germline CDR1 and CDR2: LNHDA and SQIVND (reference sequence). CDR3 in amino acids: CASSPRVHTTYEQYF. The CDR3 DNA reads TGTGCCAGTAGTCCCCGGGTCCATACCACCTACGAGCAGTACTTC.

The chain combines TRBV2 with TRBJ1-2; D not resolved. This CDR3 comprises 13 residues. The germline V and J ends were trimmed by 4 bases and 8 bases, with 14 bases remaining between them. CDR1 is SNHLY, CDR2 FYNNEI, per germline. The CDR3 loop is CASSADQVLGYTF. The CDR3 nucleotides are TGTGCCAGCAGTGCTGACCAGGTCTTAGGCTACACCTTC.

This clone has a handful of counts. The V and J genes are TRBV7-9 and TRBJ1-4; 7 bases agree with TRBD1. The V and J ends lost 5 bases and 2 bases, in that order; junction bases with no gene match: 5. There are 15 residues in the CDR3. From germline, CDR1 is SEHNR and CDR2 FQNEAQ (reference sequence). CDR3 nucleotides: TGTGCCAGCAGCAATAGGGACAGCACTAATGAAAAACTGTTTTTT. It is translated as CASSNRDSTNEKLFF.